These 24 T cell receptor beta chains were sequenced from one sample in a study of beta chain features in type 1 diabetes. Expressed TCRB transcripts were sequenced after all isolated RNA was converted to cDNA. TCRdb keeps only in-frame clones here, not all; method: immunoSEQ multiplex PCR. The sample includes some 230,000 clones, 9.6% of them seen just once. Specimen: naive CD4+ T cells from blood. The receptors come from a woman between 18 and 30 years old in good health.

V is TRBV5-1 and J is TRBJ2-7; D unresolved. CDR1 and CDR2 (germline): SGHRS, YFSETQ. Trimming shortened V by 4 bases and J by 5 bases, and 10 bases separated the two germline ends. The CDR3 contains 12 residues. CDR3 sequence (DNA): TGCGCCAGCAGCCCGCCGGGTGACGAGCAGTACTTC. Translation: CASSPPGDEQYF. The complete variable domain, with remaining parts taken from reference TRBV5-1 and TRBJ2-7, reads KAGVTQTPRYLIKTRGQQVTLSCSPISGHRSVSWYQQTPGQGLQFLFEYFSETQRNKGNFPGRFSGRQFSNSRSEMNVSTLELGDSALYLCASSPPGDEQYFGPGTRLTVT.

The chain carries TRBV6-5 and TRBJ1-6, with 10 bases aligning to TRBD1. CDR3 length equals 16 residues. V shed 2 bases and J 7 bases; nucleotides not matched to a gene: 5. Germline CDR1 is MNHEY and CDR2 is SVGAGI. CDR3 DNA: TGTGCCAGCAGTTACGTCGGACAGGGGGAAAATTCACCCCTCCACTTT. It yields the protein CASSYVGQGENSPLHF.

CDR3 nucleotides: TGTGCCTGGAGGCCCTACGCCAAGGGGTACGAGCAGTACTTC. It yields the protein CAWRPYAKGYEQYF. The chain employs TRBV30 and TRBJ2-5, with a weak D call TRBD1 (5 bases). Gene TRBJ2-7 matches the end of the DNA better, so the J call may be wrong. CDR3 size: 14 residues. Germline CDR1 and CDR2: GTSNPN and SVGIG (reference sequence).

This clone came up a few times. In DNA, the CDR3 is TGTGCCAGCAGAGCAGACAGAGAGACCCAGTACTTC. This encodes CASRADRETQYF. This rearrangement joins TRBV2 to TRBJ2-5, with D perhaps TRBD1 (5 bases). This CDR3 has 12 residues. Germline V lookup: CDR1 SNHLY, CDR2 FYNNEI. Trimming left V 6 bases short and J 4 bases short, with 9 bases between.

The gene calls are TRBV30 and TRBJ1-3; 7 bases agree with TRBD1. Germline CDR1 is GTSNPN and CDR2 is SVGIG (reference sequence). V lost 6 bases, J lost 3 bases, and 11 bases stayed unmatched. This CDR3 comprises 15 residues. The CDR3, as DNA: TGTGCCTGCACCAGGCCCGACAGGGTTGGAAACACCATATATTTT. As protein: CACTRPDRVGNTIYF.

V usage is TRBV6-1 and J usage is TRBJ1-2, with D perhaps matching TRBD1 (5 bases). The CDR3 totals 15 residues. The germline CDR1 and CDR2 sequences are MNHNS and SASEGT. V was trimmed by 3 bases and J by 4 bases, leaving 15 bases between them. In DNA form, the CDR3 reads TGTGCCAGCAGTGACCACAGGTCCTTGTTCTATGGCTACACCTTC. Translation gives CASSDHRSLFYGYTF.

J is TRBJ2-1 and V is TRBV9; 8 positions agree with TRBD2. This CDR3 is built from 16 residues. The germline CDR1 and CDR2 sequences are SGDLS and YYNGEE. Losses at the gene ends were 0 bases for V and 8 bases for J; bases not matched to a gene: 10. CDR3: CASSVEASGRVYEQFF. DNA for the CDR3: TGTGCCAGCAGCGTAGAAGCTAGCGGGCGGGTCTATGAGCAGTTCTTC.

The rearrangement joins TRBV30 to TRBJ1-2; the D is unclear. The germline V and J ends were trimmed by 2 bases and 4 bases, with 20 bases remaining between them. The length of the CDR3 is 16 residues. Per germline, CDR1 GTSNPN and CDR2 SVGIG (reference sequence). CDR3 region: CAWSPPSFLESYGYTF. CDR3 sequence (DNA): TGTGCCTGGAGTCCCCCGTCCTTTCTGGAGAGCTATGGCTACACCTTC.

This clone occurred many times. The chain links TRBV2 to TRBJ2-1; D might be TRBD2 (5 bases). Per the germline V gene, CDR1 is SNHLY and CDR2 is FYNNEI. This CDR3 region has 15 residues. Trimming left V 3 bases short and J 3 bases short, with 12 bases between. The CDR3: CASSELREIYNEQFF. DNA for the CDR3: TGTGCCAGCAGTGAGCTGAGGGAGATCTACAATGAGCAGTTCTTC. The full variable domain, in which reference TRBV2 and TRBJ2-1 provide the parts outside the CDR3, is EPEVTQTPSHQVTQMGQEVILRCVPISNHLYFYWYRQILGQKVEFLVSFYNNEISEKSEIFDDQFSVERPDGSNFTLKIRSTKLEDSAMYFCASSELREIYNEQFFGPGTRLTVL.

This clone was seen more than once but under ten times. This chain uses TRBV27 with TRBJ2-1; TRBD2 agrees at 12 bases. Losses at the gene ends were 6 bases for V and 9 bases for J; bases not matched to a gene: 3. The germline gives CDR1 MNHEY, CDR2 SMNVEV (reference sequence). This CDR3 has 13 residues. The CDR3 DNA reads TGTGCCAGCAGGCTAGCGGGAGGGTCTGAGCAGTTCTTC. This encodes CASRLAGGSEQFF.

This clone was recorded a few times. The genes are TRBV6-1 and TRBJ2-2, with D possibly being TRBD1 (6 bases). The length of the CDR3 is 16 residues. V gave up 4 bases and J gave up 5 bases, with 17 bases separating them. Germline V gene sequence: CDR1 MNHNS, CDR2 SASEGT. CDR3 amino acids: CASSVGQRTITGELFF. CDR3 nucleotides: TGTGCCAGCAGTGTCGGACAGCGAACTATTACCGGGGAGCTGTTTTTT.

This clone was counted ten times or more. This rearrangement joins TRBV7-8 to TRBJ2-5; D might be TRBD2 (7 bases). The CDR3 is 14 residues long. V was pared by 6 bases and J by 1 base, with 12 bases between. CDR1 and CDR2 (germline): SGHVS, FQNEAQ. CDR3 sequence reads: CASSPRGAQETQYF. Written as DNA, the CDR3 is TGTGCCAGCAGTCCCCGGGGGGCCCAAGAGACCCAGTACTTC.

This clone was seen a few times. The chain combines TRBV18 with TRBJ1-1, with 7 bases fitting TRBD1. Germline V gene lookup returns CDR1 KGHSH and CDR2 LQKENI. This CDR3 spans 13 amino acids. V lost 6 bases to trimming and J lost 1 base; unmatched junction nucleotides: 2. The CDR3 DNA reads TGTGCCAGCTCTCGGACAGGGAACACTGAAGCTTTCTTT. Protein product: CASSRTGNTEAFF.

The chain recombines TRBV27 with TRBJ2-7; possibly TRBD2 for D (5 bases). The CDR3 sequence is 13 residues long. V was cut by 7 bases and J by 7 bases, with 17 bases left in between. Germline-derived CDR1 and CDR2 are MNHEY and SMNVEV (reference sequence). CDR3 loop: CASNEGARSEQYF. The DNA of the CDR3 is TGTGCCAGCAATGAGGGAGCACGCTCGGAGCAGTACTTC.

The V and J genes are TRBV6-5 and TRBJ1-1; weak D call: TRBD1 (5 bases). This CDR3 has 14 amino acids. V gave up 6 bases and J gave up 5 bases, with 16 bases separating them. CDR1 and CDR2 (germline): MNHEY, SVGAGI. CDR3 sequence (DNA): TGTGCCAGCAGACGCGGACAAGTGGGGACTGAAGCTTTCTTT. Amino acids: CASRRGQVGTEAFF.

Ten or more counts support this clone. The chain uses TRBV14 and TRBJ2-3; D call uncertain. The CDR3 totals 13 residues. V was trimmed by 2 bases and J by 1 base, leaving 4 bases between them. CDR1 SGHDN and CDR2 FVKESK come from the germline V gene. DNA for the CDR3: TGTGCCAGCAGCCAAAGCGGCACAGATACGCAGTATTTT. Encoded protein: CASSQSGTDTQYF.

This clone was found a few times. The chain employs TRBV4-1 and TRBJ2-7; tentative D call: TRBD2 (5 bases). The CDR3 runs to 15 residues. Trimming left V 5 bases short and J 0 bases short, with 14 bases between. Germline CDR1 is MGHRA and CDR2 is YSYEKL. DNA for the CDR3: TGCGCCAGCAGCGTCCGGGATACAACCTCCTACGAGCAGTACTTC. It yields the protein CASSVRDTTSYEQYF.

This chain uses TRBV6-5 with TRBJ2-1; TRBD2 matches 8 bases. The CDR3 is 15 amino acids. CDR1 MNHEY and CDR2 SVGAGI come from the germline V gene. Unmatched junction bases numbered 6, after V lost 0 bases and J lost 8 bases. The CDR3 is CASSYSAAGVYEQFF. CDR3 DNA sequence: TGTGCCAGCAGTTACTCGGCAGCGGGAGTGTATGAGCAGTTCTTC.

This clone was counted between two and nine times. In nucleotides, the CDR3 is TGTGCCAGCAGCCCAAGACAGGGTAGGACCTACAATGAGCAGTTCTTC. Translation gives CASSPRQGRTYNEQFF. The chain employs TRBV14 and TRBJ2-1; 7 bases agree with TRBD1. This CDR3 is 16 amino acids long. Per germline, CDR1 SGHDN and CDR2 FVKESK. J gave up 2 bases and V 4 bases, and 8 bases lay outside the gene matches.

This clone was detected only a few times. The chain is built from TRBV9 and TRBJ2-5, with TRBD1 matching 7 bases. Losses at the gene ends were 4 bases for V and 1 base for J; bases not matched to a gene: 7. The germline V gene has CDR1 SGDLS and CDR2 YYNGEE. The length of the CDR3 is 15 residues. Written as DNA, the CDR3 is TGTGCCAGCAGCCCTCGACAGGGTCTCCAAGAGACCCAGTACTTC. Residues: CASSPRQGLQETQYF.

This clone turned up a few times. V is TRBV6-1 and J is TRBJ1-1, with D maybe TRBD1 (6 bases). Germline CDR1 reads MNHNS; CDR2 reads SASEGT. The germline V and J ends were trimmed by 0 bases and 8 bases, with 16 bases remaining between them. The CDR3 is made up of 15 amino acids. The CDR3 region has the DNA TGTGCCAGCAGTGAAGCTCGGGGGGCTACTGGAGAAGCTTTCTTT. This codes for CASSEARGATGEAFF.

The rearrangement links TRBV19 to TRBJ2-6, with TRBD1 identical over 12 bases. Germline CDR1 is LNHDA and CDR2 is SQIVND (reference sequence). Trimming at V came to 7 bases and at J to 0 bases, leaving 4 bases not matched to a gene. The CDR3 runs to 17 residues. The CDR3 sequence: CASMGTGGLSGANVLTF. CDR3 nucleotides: TGTGCCAGTATGGGGACAGGGGGCCTCTCTGGGGCCAACGTCCTGACTTTC. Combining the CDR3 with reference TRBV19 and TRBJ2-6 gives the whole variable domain DGGITQSPKYLFRKEGQNVTLSCEQNLNHDAMYWYRQDPGQGLRLIYYSQIVNDFQKGDIAEGYSVSREKKESFPLTVTSAQKNPTAFYLCASMGTGGLSGANVLTFGAGSRLTVL.

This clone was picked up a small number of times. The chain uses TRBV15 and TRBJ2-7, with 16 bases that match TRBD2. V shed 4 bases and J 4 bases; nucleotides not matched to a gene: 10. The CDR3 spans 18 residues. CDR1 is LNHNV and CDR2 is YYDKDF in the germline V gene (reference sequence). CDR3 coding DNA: TGTGCCACCAGCAAAGGGACTAGCGGGAGGGCTAGCAGGTACGAGCAGTACTTC. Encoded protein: CATSKGTSGRASRYEQYF. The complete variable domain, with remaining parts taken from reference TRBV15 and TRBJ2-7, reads DAMVIQNPRYQVTQFGKPVTLSCSQTLNHNVMYWYQQKSSQAPKLLFHYYDKDFNNEADTPDNFQSRRPNTSFCFLDIRSPGLGDTAMYLCATSKGTSGRASRYEQYFGPGTRLTVT.

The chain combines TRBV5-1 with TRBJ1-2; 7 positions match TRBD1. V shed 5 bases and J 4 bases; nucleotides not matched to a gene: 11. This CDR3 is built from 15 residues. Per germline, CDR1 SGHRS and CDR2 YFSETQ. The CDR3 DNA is TGCGCCAGCAGTCTTCAGGGGGACAGTATCTATGGCTACACCTTC. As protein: CASSLQGDSIYGYTF.